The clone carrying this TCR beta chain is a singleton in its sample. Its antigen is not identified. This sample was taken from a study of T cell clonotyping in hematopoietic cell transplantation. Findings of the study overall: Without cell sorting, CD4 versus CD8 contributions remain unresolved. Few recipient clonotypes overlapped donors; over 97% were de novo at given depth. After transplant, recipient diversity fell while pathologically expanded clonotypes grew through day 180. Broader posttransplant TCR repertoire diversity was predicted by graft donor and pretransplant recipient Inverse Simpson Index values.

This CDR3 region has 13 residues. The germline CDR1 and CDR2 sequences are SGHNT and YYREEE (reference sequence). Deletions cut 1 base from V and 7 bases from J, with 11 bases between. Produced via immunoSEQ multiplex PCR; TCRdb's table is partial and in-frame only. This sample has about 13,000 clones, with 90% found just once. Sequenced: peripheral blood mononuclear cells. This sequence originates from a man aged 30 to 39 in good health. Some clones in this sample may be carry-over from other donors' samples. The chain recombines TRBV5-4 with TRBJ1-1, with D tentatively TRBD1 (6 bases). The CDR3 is CASSLTGQIEAFF. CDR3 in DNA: TGTGCCAGCAGCTTGACAGGGCAGATTGAAGCTTTCTTT.